This entry lists 16 T cell receptor beta chains sequenced from one sample in a study of blood T cell repertoires in COVID-19. The repertoire was sequenced with immunoSEQ multiplex PCR; TCRdb's copy has only in-frame clones and lacks some. The sample includes more than 95,000 clones, less than 85% of them seen just once. The sample taken for sequencing was peripheral blood. The source of these receptors is a man between 45 and 60 years old with acute or convalescent COVID-19.

The chain joins TRBV18 to TRBJ2-2; D may be TRBD1 (5 bases). The V and J ends lost 3 bases and 2 bases respectively, with 10 bases between them. The germline CDR1 and CDR2 sequences are KGHSH and LQKENI. The CDR3 consists of 15 residues. The CDR3 loop reads CASSPRTTNTGELFF. The CDR3 nucleotides are TGTGCCAGCTCACCTAGGACAACTAACACCGGGGAGCTGTTTTTT.

Turning to this clone: A read error may produce the germline difference seen at one junction end. The chain is built from TRBV5-1 and TRBJ2-7, with 9 bases lining up with TRBD1. The CDR3 is 16 residues long. The germline gives CDR1 SGHRS, CDR2 YFSETQ. The chain's CDR3 is CASSLAVPGATGQGHF. The CDR3 bases are TGCGCCAGCAGCTTGGCTGTCCCGGGAGCTACGGGACAGGGCCACTTC.

This chain uses TRBV12-5 with TRBJ2-5, with 8 nucleotides matching TRBD1. The ends lost 5 bases at V and 3 bases at J; junction bases unmatched: 8. The length of the CDR3 is 15 residues. Germline CDR1 and CDR2: LGHNT and FRNRAP. The CDR3 region has the DNA TGTGCTAGTGGTCCGGACGGACAGGGAGAAGAGACCCAGTACTTC. It encodes CASGPDGQGEETQYF.

This chain uses TRBV12-3 or TRBV12-4 with TRBJ2-7; TRBD1 matches at 7 bases. The CDR3 consists of 13 residues. Trimming took 0 bases from V and 12 from J; bases not matched to a gene: 8. The CDR3: CASSLASTGDRYF. CDR3 sequence (DNA): TGTGCCAGCAGTTTAGCGAGTACAGGGGACCGGTACTTC.

The genes are TRBV12-3 or TRBV12-4 and TRBJ2-3; D possibly corresponds to TRBD2 (5 bases). V was pared by 6 bases and J by 5 bases, with 9 bases between. The CDR3 length is 12 residues. The CDR3: CASRGAGDTQYF. CDR3 bases: TGTGCCAGCAGGGGCGCGGGAGATACGCAGTATTTT.

This clone was counted a single time. The V and J genes are TRBV10-3 and TRBJ2-5; D is possibly TRBD2 (6 bases). V gave up 4 bases and J gave up 1 base, with 10 bases separating them. The germline V gene has CDR1 ENHRY and CDR2 SYGVKD. This CDR3 spans 14 amino acids. CDR3 loop: CAISARDFQETQYF. CDR3 nucleotide sequence: TGTGCCATCAGTGCTAGGGACTTCCAAGAGACCCAGTACTTC.

V gene TRBV4-1 combines with J gene TRBJ2-1; 11 positions match TRBD2. The V and J ends lost 6 bases and 8 bases, in that order; junction bases with no gene match: 3. The CDR3 contains 13 residues. From germline, CDR1 is MGHRA and CDR2 YSYEKL. The CDR3 nucleotides read TGCGCCAGCAGTACTAGCGGGGGTGATGAGCAGTTCTTC. This codes for CASSTSGGDEQFF.

This sequence joins TRBV7-3 and TRBJ2-7; 11 positions match TRBD1. This CDR3 is 14 amino acids long. After removal of 5 bases from V and 3 bases from J, the junction contained 3 bases not matched to a gene. Germline assignment: CDR1 SGHTA and CDR2 FQGTGA. CDR3 amino acids: CASSPGTGGYEQYF. The CDR3 bases are TGTGCCAGCAGCCCAGGGACAGGGGGCTACGAGCAGTACTTC.

This clone was observed a single time. J is TRBJ1-5 and V is TRBV27; D perhaps matches TRBD1 (6 bases). The V and J ends lost 2 bases and 2 bases respectively, with 10 bases between them. The CDR3 has 15 amino acids. Germline V gene sequence: CDR1 MNHEY, CDR2 SMNVEV (reference sequence). The CDR3 DNA is TGTGCCAGCAGTTTAACGGGGGGCGGCAATCAGCCCCAGCATTTT. Translating gives CASSLTGGGNQPQHF.

This chain connects TRBV7-8 to TRBJ1-1; D unclear. The CDR3 is made up of 11 amino acids. Trimming left V 0 bases short and J 8 bases short, with 4 bases between. Germline loops: CDR1 SGHVS, CDR2 FQNEAQ. DNA for the CDR3: TGTGCCAGCAGCTTAGCGAGGGAAGCTTTCTTT. Residues: CASSLAREAFF.

The J gene is TRBJ2-5, the V gene TRBV4-1; 7 bases fit TRBD2. CDR1 is MGHRA, CDR2 YSYEKL, per germline. V shed 1 base and J 3 bases; nucleotides not matched to a gene: 5. This CDR3 is built from 15 residues. The CDR3 loop is CASSQGSGVKETQYF. CDR3 bases: TGCGCCAGCAGCCAAGGGAGCGGGGTCAAAGAGACCCAGTACTTC.

The rearrangement links TRBV12-3 or TRBV12-4 to TRBJ1-5; D ambiguous. The V gene lost 7 bases and the J gene lost 2 bases, with 9 bases spanning the gap. The CDR3 loop spans 13 amino acids. As DNA, the CDR3 is TGTGCCAGCACCCCCCGGGGCAATCAGCCCCAGCATTTT. This sequence encodes CASTPRGNQPQHF.

The genes are TRBV9 and TRBJ1-2; D is possibly TRBD1 (5 bases). The germline V and J ends were trimmed by 0 bases and 8 bases, with 11 bases remaining between them. Germline V CDR1 and CDR2: SGDLS, YYNGEE. The CDR3 covers 13 residues. The CDR3 here is CASSVGSGFGYTF. DNA for the CDR3: TGTGCCAGCAGCGTAGGATCAGGGTTCGGCTACACCTTC.

The chain combines TRBV7-3 with TRBJ2-3, with 8 positions matching TRBD2. Germline CDR1 SGHTA, CDR2 FQGTGA. This CDR3 has 15 residues. V trimming: 4 bases; J trimming: 2 bases; junction bases outside the gene matches: 5. CDR3 DNA: TGTGCCAGCAGCTCCAGCGGGGGAAACACAGATACGCAGTATTTT. It translates to CASSSSGGNTDTQYF.

The chain is built from TRBV19 and TRBJ2-5; TRBD1 aligns across 10 bases. The junction had 11 bases not matched to a gene; V was cut back by 5 bases and J by 5 bases. Germline V CDR1 and CDR2: LNHDA, SQIVND (reference sequence). The CDR3 is made up of 16 amino acids. This CDR3 reads CASSVTGGLELETQYF. The CDR3 DNA reads TGTGCCAGTAGTGTGACAGGGGGCCTCGAGCTGGAGACCCAGTACTTC. The whole variable domain, filled in from reference TRBV19 and TRBJ2-5, reads DGGITQSPKYLFRKEGQNVTLSCEQNLNHDAMYWYRQDPGQGLRLIYYSQIVNDFQKGDIAEGYSVSREKKESFPLTVTSAQKNPTAFYLCASSVTGGLELETQYFGPGTRLLVL.

The CDR3 bases are TGTGCCAGCAGCTTAGGGGCGGGCGAGACCCAGTACTTC. This encodes CASSLGAGETQYF. V gene TRBV13 combines with J gene TRBJ2-5; the D gene is possibly TRBD2 (5 bases). V lost 0 bases, J lost 5 bases, and 7 bases lay in between. The CDR3 is 13 amino acids. Germline CDR1 PRHDT, CDR2 FYEKMQ (reference sequence).